The 20 T cell receptor beta chains in this list originate from one sample, sequenced in a study of kidney transplant recipient with SARS-CoV-2 infection. One entry per CDR3 protein results from TCRdb running MiXCR on the reads. Of some 220,000 distinct CDR3 sequences in the sample, roughly 26% were seen once. The sample in question was a blood sample, obtained at baseline and on day 111 from a kidney transplant recipient. All receptors come from a male patient in his thirties who had COVID-19 and was a kidney transplant recipient. Some T cells may originate from the graft donor.

This clonotype was counted a few times. This sequence may be a read error, since a much larger clone differs from it by one base. This chain uses TRBV21-1 with TRBJ2-3. TRBV21-1 is given as a pseudogene. This CDR3 has 17 amino acids. The CDR3 reads CASRGTLATVMQDTQYF. The CDR3 nucleotides read TGTGCCAGCAGAGGTACGTTAGCTACAGTCATGCAAGATACGCAGTATTTT.

This clonotype occurred many times. This rearrangement joins TRBV10-1 to TRBJ2-3; the D gene is possibly TRBD1 (5 bases). Germline values: CDR1 WNHNN, CDR2 SYGVQD (reference sequence). The CDR3 covers 13 residues. V lost 2 bases, J lost 9 bases, and 12 bases lay in between. The CDR3 protein is CASSEIQQGTQYF. In DNA form, the CDR3 reads TGCGCCAGCAGTGAGATTCAGCAGGGAACGCAGTATTTT.

This clonotype occurred many times. V and J are TRBV7-2 and TRBJ2-2; 7 nucleotides agree with TRBD1. The J segment lost 6 bases and the V segment lost 5 bases, leaving 9 bases of the junction unmatched. The CDR3 has 15 residues. Germline V lookup: CDR1 SGHTA, CDR2 FQGNSA. CDR3 residues: CASSLGQRVAGELFF. DNA of the CDR3: TGTGCCAGCAGCCTGGGACAGAGGGTTGCCGGGGAGCTGTTTTTT.

There are many counts of this clonotype. The chain employs TRBV27 and TRBJ2-7; 11 nucleotides agree with TRBD1. The junction had 5 bases not matched to a gene; V was cut back by 5 bases and J by 2 bases. This CDR3 comprises 15 residues. Germline CDR1 MNHEY, CDR2 SMNVEV (reference sequence). In DNA form, the CDR3 reads TGTGCCAGCAGTCTAGGGACAGGGGGTCCCTACGAGCAGTACTTC. Its translation is CASSLGTGGPYEQYF.

The rearrangement links TRBV9 to TRBJ2-7; D may match TRBD1 or TRBD2 (5 bases each). CDR3 length: 15 amino acids. Germline values: CDR1 SGDLS, CDR2 YYNGEE. Trimming stripped 2 bases from V and 5 bases from J, with 17 bases between. CDR3 in DNA: TGTGCCAGCAGCGTGGCCGGGACCCGTTACGACGAGCAGTACTTC. Its protein is CASSVAGTRYDEQYF.

Concerning this clonotype itself: A single base separates this from a much larger clone, so it may be a read error. V usage is TRBV7-8 and J usage is TRBJ1-6, with 7 bases that match TRBD1. CDR3 length: 15 amino acids. Germline V gives CDR1 SGHVS, CDR2 FQNEAQ. CDR3 sequence: CASSRGGTANSPPHF. DNA of the CDR3: TGTGCCAGCAGCCGAGGCGGGACAGCAAATTCACCCCCCCACTTT.

Concerning this clonotype itself: A clone one base away is much larger, so this may be a read error. This chain connects TRBV4-3 to TRBJ2-1; 12 nucleotides agree with TRBD2. The length of the CDR3 is 17 residues. The germline V gene encodes CDR1 LGHNA and CDR2 YSLEER. The CDR3 DNA reads TGCGCCAACAGCCAAGACCCCATAACTAGCGGGAGGACGATATTCTTCTTC. Protein sequence: CANSQDPITSGRTIFFF.

About this clonotype: This may be a read error, as it is one base from a much larger clone. The chain recombines TRBV3-1 with TRBJ2-5; 8 bases map to TRBD2. The germline CDR1 and CDR2 sequences are LGHDT and YNNKEL (reference sequence). The CDR3 consists of 17 residues. The CDR3 DNA follows: TGTGCCGGCAGCGGGAGAAATCCCATTTCTTTCTCTGAGACCCAGTACTTC. This encodes CAGSGRNPISFSETQYF.

This clonotype showed up many times. The chain joins TRBV7-9 to TRBJ2-1, with 9 bases fitting TRBD2. CDR1 and CDR2 from the germline V gene are SEHNR and FQNEAQ (reference sequence). The trim removed 3 bases at V and 4 bases at J, leaving 4 bases unmatched. The CDR3 consists of 15 residues. CDR3 in amino acids: CASSFLAGAYNEQFF. CDR3 coding DNA: TGTGCCAGCAGCTTCTTAGCGGGAGCGTACAATGAGCAGTTCTTC.

V is TRBV3-1 and J is TRBJ1-5; D is unclear. This CDR3 contains 18 residues. Germline V CDR1 and CDR2: LGHDT, YNNKEL (reference sequence). CDR3 residues: CAGSRQISHFWHHQPQHF. CDR3 DNA sequence: TGTGCTGGCAGCAGGCAAATATCCCATTTTTGGCATCATCAGCCCCAGCATTTT.

This clonotype was seen repeatedly, ten times or more. This chain links TRBV11-2 with TRBJ2-1, with 7 bases lining up with TRBD1. CDR1 is SGHAT, CDR2 FQNNGV, per germline. The CDR3 covers 16 residues. Trimming removed 5 bases from V and 0 bases from J; junction bases left unmatched: 7. The CDR3 reads CASSTRQGGSYNEQFF. For the CDR3, the DNA is TGTGCCAGCAGCACCAGACAGGGCGGCTCCTACAATGAGCAGTTCTTC.

Ten or more counts support this clonotype. The chain links TRBV8-2 to TRBJ1-2. TRBV8-2 is reported as a pseudogene. The CDR3 consists of 16 residues. CDR3 coding DNA: TGTGGCAGTAGCAACGTTGATAGCCGAAAGACCTATGGCTACACCTTC. It is translated as CGSSNVDSRKTYGYTF.

This clonotype was counted between two and nine times. A much larger clone lies one base from this, so it may be a read error. DNA for the CDR3: TGTGCCAGCGGCACTGAAGACGATCTCGGAAAGACCTATGGCTACACCTTC. Translation gives CASGTEDDLGKTYGYTF. The gene calls are TRBV11-3 and TRBJ1-2; D gene unclear. CDR3 size: 17 residues. Between the trimmed V and J ends, which lost 8 bases and 4 bases, there was a span of 26 bases. CDR1 and CDR2 (germline): SGHNT, YENEEA.

About this clonotype: This may come from a read error, since a much larger clone is one base off. The gene calls are TRBV24-1 and TRBJ1-2; D unresolved. Germline assignment: CDR1 KGHDR and CDR2 SFDVKD. V shed 9 bases and J shed 4 bases, with 26 bases lying between them. The CDR3 contains 17 residues. CDR3 in DNA: TGTGCCACCGGTACAAGATTTAGTACCAGAAAGACCTATGGCTACACCTTC. The encoded protein is CATGTRFSTRKTYGYTF.

This clonotype was counted at least ten times. The chain carries TRBV3-1 and TRBJ1-1; D not resolved. V gave up 2 bases and J gave up 4 bases, with 20 bases separating them. In germline, CDR1 is LGHDT, CDR2 YNNKEL (reference sequence). CDR3 length: 17 amino acids. DNA of the CDR3: TGTGCCAGCAGCCAAAGACATCCCATTTCAATTCGCACTGAAGCTTTCTTT. It yields the protein CASSQRHPISIRTEAFF.

CDR3 residues: CASSLTRVGKNIQYF. The DNA for the CDR3 is TGTGCCAGCAGCCTCACCCGGGTGGGCAAAAACATTCAGTACTTC. The chain recombines TRBV7-9 with TRBJ2-4; D uncertain. The V and J ends lost 5 bases and 3 bases respectively, with 14 bases between them. CDR1 is SEHNR, CDR2 FQNEAQ, per germline (reference sequence). The length of the CDR3 is 15 residues.

In its sample, this clonotype was seen many times. This chain links TRBV25-1 with TRBJ2-5; D not resolved. Germline CDR1 and CDR2: MGHDK and SYGVNS. CDR3 length equals 15 residues. V lost 3 bases, J lost 5 bases, and 16 bases lay in between. This CDR3 reads CASSESARREETQYF. CDR3 nucleotide sequence: TGTGCCAGCAGTGAGTCAGCAAGGAGAGAGGAGACCCAGTACTTC.

In this sample, this clonotype turned up many times. The rearrangement links TRBV6-5 to TRBJ2-1; TRBD2 is a possible D gene (5 bases). Trimming took off 2 bases at V and 3 bases at J, with 5 bases between the two ends. CDR3 length: 13 residues. Germline V lookup: CDR1 MNHEY, CDR2 SVGAGI. CDR3 nucleotide sequence: TGTGCCAGCAGTTACGGAGGCTACAATGAGCAGTTCTTC. Protein product: CASSYGGYNEQFF.

As to this clonotype: Germline is not matched at one junction end, which may reflect a read error. This CDR3 is CASSLSGGPQETQYF. The CDR3 DNA follows: TGTGCTAGCAGCTTAAGCGGGGGGCCCCAAGAGACCCAGTACTTC. V is TRBV7-9 and J is TRBJ2-5; 9 nucleotides agree with TRBD2. CDR1 is SEHNR, CDR2 FQNEAQ, per germline (reference sequence). The CDR3 covers 15 residues.

The sample holds many counts of this clonotype. The V gene is TRBV5-8, the J gene TRBJ2-1; TRBD1 matches at 7 bases. The germline V gene has CDR1 SGHTS and CDR2 YDEGEE. The CDR3 covers 13 residues. V lost 0 bases, J lost 8 bases, and 2 bases stayed unmatched. Here the CDR3 DNA reads TGTGCCAGCAGCTTGGCGACAGGGTATGAGCAGTTCTTC. Amino acids: CASSLATGYEQFF.